These 15 T cell receptor beta chains share one sample of origin, sequenced in a study of beta chain features in type 1 diabetes. The isolated RNA, all of it, was reverse transcribed, so expressed TCRB transcripts were what got sequenced. The method was immunoSEQ multiplex PCR; TCRdb's version includes in-frame clones alone and lacks a portion of them. Of around 650,000 clones listed, roughly an eighth are singletons. Study results and caveats: The study found moderately but significantly shorter TCRB CDR3s in all four CD4+ subsets of Type 1 diabetes patients.

No cognate antigen is known for these TCRs. The sample comprised naive CD4+ T cells from blood. These TCRs come from a man under 40 with type 1 diabetes.

This clone was seen a few times. The chain combines TRBV6-6 with TRBJ2-7, with a possible D match to TRBD1 (5 bases). Per the germline V gene, CDR1 is MNHNY and CDR2 is SVGAGI (reference sequence). CDR3 length: 12 residues. Trimming stripped 10 bases from V and 3 bases from J, with 13 bases between. The CDR3: CATTRQNYEQYF. CDR3 nucleotide sequence: TGTGCCACCACGAGACAGAACTACGAGCAGTACTTC.

This clone was seen only a few times. CDR3 residues: CASSLAAADTQYF. For the CDR3, the DNA is TGTGCCAGCAGCTTAGCGGCGGCCGATACGCAGTATTTT. The chain is built from TRBV11-2 and TRBJ2-3; no clear D gene. Trimming took 1 base from V and 6 from J, leaving 8 bases between them. CDR1 and CDR2 (germline): SGHAT, FQNNGV. The CDR3 consists of 13 residues.

The chain carries TRBV16 and TRBJ1-4; possibly TRBD1 for D (5 bases). V lost 6 bases to trimming and J lost 5 bases, with 10 bases between them. From germline, CDR1 is KGHSY and CDR2 FQNENV. The CDR3 extends over 13 amino acids. The CDR3 loop reads CASSPTANEKLFF. CDR3 sequence (DNA): TGTGCCAGCAGTCCGACAGCAAATGAAAAACTGTTTTTT.

This chain uses TRBV9 with TRBJ2-7, with D possibly being TRBD2 (5 bases). V was trimmed by 0 bases and J by 5 bases, leaving 9 bases between them. The CDR3 spans 13 residues. Germline CDR1 reads SGDLS; CDR2 reads YYNGEE. The CDR3 DNA follows: TGTGCCAGCAGCGTAGGCCCCGGGGACGAGCAGTACTTC. Translation: CASSVGPGDEQYF.

This chain joins TRBV5-1 and TRBJ2-3; D perhaps matches TRBD1 (6 bases). Germline CDR1 reads SGHRS; CDR2 reads YFSETQ. V lost 4 bases to trimming and J lost 0 bases, with 12 bases between them. This CDR3 has 15 amino acids. The CDR3, as DNA: TGCGCCAGCAGCCCGACAGGAACTAGCACAGATACGCAGTATTTT. It encodes CASSPTGTSTDTQYF.

This clone occurred a few times. The gene calls are TRBV19 and TRBJ1-3; 7 bases are shared with TRBD1. This CDR3 contains 14 residues. Germline V gene data show CDR1 as LNHDA and CDR2 as SQIVND (reference sequence). J gave up 4 bases and V 8 bases, and 8 bases lay outside the gene matches. CDR3 coding DNA: TGTGCCAGTTCAACAGGGGAAGGGGGAAACACCATATATTTT. Translation: CASSTGEGGNTIYF.

J is TRBJ2-3 and V is TRBV5-4; 15 bases line up with TRBD2. In germline, CDR1 is SGHNT, CDR2 YYREEE (reference sequence). This CDR3 comprises 16 residues. J gave up 12 bases and V 3 bases, and 11 bases lay outside the gene matches. The CDR3 nucleotides read TGTGCCAGCAGCTCCCCTGGACTAGCGGGGGGGAGAATTCAGTATTTT. Its protein is CASSSPGLAGGRIQYF.

This clone was seen a few times. V gene TRBV19 combines with J gene TRBJ2-6; D call uncertain. The V and J ends lost 5 bases and 6 bases respectively, with 11 bases between them. The CDR3 runs to 14 residues. Germline lookup yields CDR1 LNHDA and CDR2 SQIVND (reference sequence). The CDR3 region is CASSSAIKANVLTF. The CDR3 region has the DNA TGTGCCAGTAGTTCCGCGATTAAGGCCAACGTCCTGACTTTC. Together with reference TRBV19 and TRBJ2-6, the CDR3 gives the full variable domain: DGGITQSPKYLFRKEGQNVTLSCEQNLNHDAMYWYRQDPGQGLRLIYYSQIVNDFQKGDIAEGYSVSREKKESFPLTVTSAQKNPTAFYLCASSSAIKANVLTFGAGSRLTVL.

There are a few counts of this clone. This rearrangement joins TRBV9 to TRBJ2-4; D unclear. Germline assignment: CDR1 SGDLS and CDR2 YYNGEE. The CDR3 is 14 amino acids. Trimming cost V 3 bases and J 2 bases, with 9 bases left between them. This CDR3 reads CASSADEPKNIQYF. The CDR3 nucleotides are TGTGCCAGCAGCGCAGACGAGCCCAAAAACATTCAGTACTTC.

Only a few counts were recorded for this clone. The rearrangement uses TRBV7-9 and TRBJ2-3; 9 nucleotides match TRBD1. CDR3 length equals 15 residues. With V trimmed by 5 bases and J by 6 bases, 9 bases remained unmatched. Germline CDR1 reads SEHNR; CDR2 reads FQNEAQ (reference sequence). CDR3 nucleotide sequence: TGTGCCAGCAGCGCCTACGGGACAGGGACTGATACGCAGTATTTT. Protein sequence: CASSAYGTGTDTQYF.

Only a few counts were recorded for this clone. The gene calls are TRBV7-9 and TRBJ1-2; TRBD1 aligns across 10 bases. The CDR3 is made up of 15 amino acids. Trimming removed 5 bases from V and 5 bases from J; junction bases left unmatched: 8. Germline V gene lookup returns CDR1 SEHNR and CDR2 FQNEAQ (reference sequence). The DNA for the CDR3 is TGTGCCAGCAGCCCCATTGACAGGGGGCTTTATGGCTACACCTTC. Encoded protein: CASSPIDRGLYGYTF.

A word on this clone: The identical CDR3 is also encoded by other nucleotide sequences in the sample. V usage is TRBV7-2 and J usage is TRBJ2-3, with D hard to call. V lost 0 bases to trimming and J lost 3 bases, with 1 base between them. CDR3 length equals 12 residues. In germline, CDR1 is SGHTA, CDR2 FQGNSA. The CDR3 loop is CASSLATDTQYF. As DNA, the CDR3 is TGTGCCAGCAGCTTAGCTACAGATACGCAGTATTTT.

This clone was seen a handful of times. The genes are TRBV19 and TRBJ2-1, with 9 bases that match TRBD1. The length of the CDR3 is 14 residues. V gave up 5 bases and J gave up 5 bases; unmatched junction bases: 4. Germline lookup yields CDR1 LNHDA and CDR2 SQIVND (reference sequence). CDR3 in amino acids: CASSFRDRDNEQFF. CDR3 sequence (DNA): TGTGCCAGTAGTTTCCGGGACAGGGACAATGAGCAGTTCTTC.

This sequence joins TRBV11-2 and TRBJ2-1; either TRBD1 or TRBD2 may fit D (6 bases each). V lost 5 bases and J 15 bases, leaving 17 bases between the germline ends. The CDR3 has 12 amino acids. CDR1 and CDR2 from the germline V gene are SGHAT and FQNNGV. CDR3: CASSQEGGARFF. The CDR3 region has the DNA TGTGCCAGCAGCCAAGAGGGGGGAGCCCGGTTCTTC. Full variable domain (outside the CDR3, taken from reference TRBV11-2 and TRBJ2-1): EAGVAQSPRYKIIEKRQSVAFWCNPISGHATLYWYQQILGQGPKLLIQFQNNGVVDDSQLPKDRFSAERLKGVDSTLKIQPAKLEDSAVYLCASSQEGGARFFGPGTRLTVL.

J is TRBJ2-7 and V is TRBV5-1, with TRBD2 matching 11 bases. Germline-derived CDR1 and CDR2 are SGHRS and YFSETQ. V lost 4 bases and J lost 6; bases outside the gene matches: 9. The CDR3 totals 15 residues. The CDR3 DNA reads TGCGCCAGCAGCCCCGAACCGGGACTAGCGGTCGAGCAGTACTTC. This gives the protein CASSPEPGLAVEQYF.